Below, 21 T cell receptor beta chains from the same sample are listed, as sequenced in a study of regulatory T cells in long-lasting Graves disease. HTBI primers from iRepertoire and Arm-PCR of CDR3 regions yielded the TCR beta libraries. TCRdb re-derived calls from the multiplex PCR reads in MiXCR, one entry per CDR3 protein. The sample has 200,000 to 300,000 distinct CDR3 sequences; 20% to 25% are singletons. Regarding time point: newly diagnosed GD, antithyroid drugs for less than 3 months. PBMC RNA served as the TCR library source. The sample consisted of peripheral blood mononuclear cells (PBMCs), taken at new diagnosis, from a patient treated with antithyroid drugs. The origin of the receptors is a female donor with Graves disease.

This clonotype came up many times. This chain uses TRBV9 with TRBJ1-1; D is unresolved. Trimming stripped 0 bases from V and 7 bases from J, with 19 bases between. The CDR3 covers 16 residues. The germline CDR1 and CDR2 sequences are SGDLS and YYNGEE. CDR3 loop: CASSVVVSPRAGEAFF. The CDR3 DNA sequence: TGTGCCAGCAGCGTAGTCGTCAGCCCGCGGGCAGGTGAAGCTTTCTTT.

This clonotype was observed a few times. This chain links TRBV6-4 with TRBJ1-5; possible D gene TRBD1, 5 bases. Trimming took off 8 bases at V and 4 bases at J, with 12 bases between the two ends. This CDR3 has 13 residues. Germline V CDR1 and CDR2: MRHNA, SNTAGT. CDR3 protein: CASASEGNQPQHF. CDR3 sequence (DNA): TGTGCCAGCGCCTCCGAGGGGAATCAGCCCCAGCATTTT.

This clonotype was seen at least ten times. The V and J genes are TRBV19 and TRBJ2-2; TRBD2 might be the D (6 bases). This CDR3 contains 16 residues. Germline assignment: CDR1 LNHDA and CDR2 SQIVND (reference sequence). V lost 7 bases, J lost 4 bases, and 19 bases lay in between. The DNA for the CDR3 is TGTGCCAGTACCTCCGTGGCGGGGTCGGGCACCGGGGAGCTGTTTTTT. It yields the protein CASTSVAGSGTGELFF.

Turning to this clonotype: A read error likely explains this, since a far larger clone differs by one base. The rearrangement joins TRBV7-9 to TRBJ2-3; 7 positions agree with TRBD1. With the DNA end fitting TRBJ2-7 better, the J assignment may be wrong. CDR1 SEHNR and CDR2 FQNEAQ come from the germline V gene (reference sequence). The CDR3 is 13 residues long. CDR3 sequence reads: CASSLRQGLEQYF. DNA of the CDR3: TGTGCCAGCAGCTTAAGACAGGGCCTGGAGCAGTACTTC.

Note on this clonotype: This is likely an artifact of a read error, given a far larger clone one base away. The chain has TRBV7-9 and TRBJ2-5; D may be TRBD2 (6 bases). This CDR3 is built from 13 residues. Germline loops: CDR1 SEHNR, CDR2 FQNEAQ (reference sequence). V was pared by 6 bases and J by 5 bases, with 13 bases between. CDR3 loop: CASRFGGMETQYF. CDR3 DNA: TGTGCCAGCAGATTTGGGGGGATGGAGACCCAGTACTTC. The full variable domain, rest sourced from reference TRBV7-9 and TRBJ2-5, is DTGVSQNPRHKITKRGQNVTFRCDPISEHNRLYWYRQTLGQGPEFLTYFQNEAQLEKSRLLSDRFSAERPKGSFSTLEIQRTEQGDSAMYLCASRFGGMETQYFGPGTRLLVL.

Many counts were recorded for this clonotype. The chain combines TRBV7-3 with TRBJ1-2, with D perhaps TRBD1 (5 bases). Trimming removed 0 bases at V and 5 bases at J, with 7 bases between. Germline V lookup: CDR1 SGHTA, CDR2 FQGTGA. The CDR3 has 13 amino acids. CDR3 nucleotides: TGTGCCAGCAGCTTAACCCAGGGTTATGGCTACACCTTC. This encodes CASSLTQGYGYTF.

This clonotype was found many times. The chain links TRBV7-2 to TRBJ2-4, with TRBD2 as a possible D gene (6 bases). The CDR3 consists of 15 residues. The germline gives CDR1 SGHTA, CDR2 FQGNSA. Trimming took off 5 bases at V and 2 bases at J, with 13 bases between the two ends. CDR3 bases: TGTGCCAGCAGCGCATCTAGCGTAACCAAAAACATTCAGTACTTC. Translation gives CASSASSVTKNIQYF.

V gene TRBV9 combines with J gene TRBJ1-1; D might be TRBD1 (5 bases). The germline V gene has CDR1 SGDLS and CDR2 YYNGEE. The V and J ends lost 2 bases and 1 base respectively, with 12 bases between them. There are 15 residues in the CDR3. CDR3 coding DNA: TGTGCCAGCAGCGTCGGCGGGGGAGGGAACACTGAAGCTTTCTTT. Amino acid sequence: CASSVGGGGNTEAFF.

In its sample, this clonotype was seen many times. This rearrangement joins TRBV7-2 to TRBJ2-6; 8 bases line up with TRBD1. CDR1 and CDR2 (germline): SGHTA, FQGNSA. The V segment lost 5 bases and the J segment 3 bases; nucleotides outside the gene matches: 3. CDR3 length: 15 residues. Here the CDR3 reads CASSLQGVGANVLTF. CDR3 bases: TGTGCCAGCAGCCTACAGGGGGTTGGGGCCAACGTCCTGACTTTC.

This clonotype was observed at least ten times. The CDR3 coding sequence is TGTGCCAGCAGTTGGTTTGGACCCCAGCATTTT. Translation gives CASSWFGPQHF. The V gene is TRBV2, the J gene TRBJ1-5, with unresolved D. Trimming shortened V by 5 bases and J by 10 bases, and 9 bases separated the two germline ends. The CDR3 runs 11 residues. CDR1 SNHLY and CDR2 FYNNEI come from the germline V gene.

At least ten counts were recorded for this clonotype. V gene TRBV12-3 or TRBV12-4 combines with J gene TRBJ1-1; no firm D call. The CDR3 length is 15 residues. V lost 5 bases to trimming and J lost 5 bases, with 18 bases between them. The CDR3 loop is CASSPGREARTEAFF. CDR3 bases: TGTGCCAGCAGTCCCGGTCGAGAGGCAAGGACTGAAGCTTTCTTT.

Many counts were recorded for this clonotype. V is TRBV3-2 and J is TRBJ2-5; the table's D call, TRBD1, has no DNA check behind it. TRBV3-2 is marked as a pseudogene. The CDR3 is 15 residues long. The CDR3 nucleotides read TGTGCCAGCAGCCAACCGACAGGGTCCCAAGAGACCCAGTACTTC. It translates to CASSQPTGSQETQYF.

This clonotype has more than one count but fewer than ten. The rearrangement joins TRBV7-6 to TRBJ1-5; D is possibly TRBD1 (6 bases). V shed 2 bases and J shed 5 bases, with 10 bases lying between them. The CDR3 runs to 14 residues. CDR1 and CDR2 from the germline V gene are SGHVS and FNYEAQ. The CDR3 DNA follows: TGTGCCAGCAGCTTAAGGGGGTCGGATCAGCCCCAGCATTTT. Its translation: CASSLRGSDQPQHF. The whole variable domain, filled in from reference TRBV7-6 and TRBJ1-5, reads GAGVSQSPRYKVTKRGQDVALRCDPISGHVSLYWYRQALGQGPEFLTYFNYEAQQDKSGLPNDRFSAERPEGSISTLTIQRTEQRDSAMYRCASSLRGSDQPQHFGDGTRLSIL.

This clonotype occurred many times. This chain uses TRBV2 with TRBJ1-2; no reliable D call. Germline CDR1 SNHLY, CDR2 FYNNEI. The CDR3 runs to 13 residues. Trimming took 5 bases from V and 4 from J, leaving 11 bases between them. As DNA, the CDR3 is TGTGCCAGCAGTTCCCGCTCCAGCTATGGCTACACCTTC. It translates to CASSSRSSYGYTF.

This clonotype was seen at least ten times. The J gene is TRBJ2-1, the V gene TRBV7-9; D is undetermined. Germline loops: CDR1 SEHNR, CDR2 FQNEAQ (reference sequence). Trimming pared 2 bases from V and 0 bases from J, leaving 14 bases between. The CDR3 has 17 amino acids. The CDR3 DNA follows: TGTGCCAGCAGCTTAACAGCAGGCGGCGTCTCCTACAATGAGCAGTTCTTC. It specifies CASSLTAGGVSYNEQFF.

This clonotype was counted at least ten times. V is TRBV24-1 and J is TRBJ2-2; no definite D call. Trimming shortened V by 1 base and J by 0 bases, and 11 bases separated the two germline ends. Germline CDR1 reads KGHDR; CDR2 reads SFDVKD. This CDR3 contains 17 residues. CDR3 region: CATSDFPVKANTGELFF. The CDR3 DNA reads as TGTGCCACCAGTGATTTCCCTGTCAAAGCGAACACCGGGGAGCTGTTTTTT.

This chain joins TRBV20-1 and TRBJ2-5; TRBD2 aligns across 11 bases. The J call may be incorrect, as the DNA end agrees better with TRBJ2-1. Germline V gives CDR1 DFQATT, CDR2 SNEGSKA (reference sequence). This CDR3 has 15 residues. This chain's CDR3 is CSARRLAGHGHEQFF. CDR3 nucleotides: TGCAGTGCTAGACGACTAGCGGGACACGGACATGAGCAGTTCTTC.

This clonotype was detected many times. The chain combines TRBV5-1 with TRBJ1-1, with TRBD1 identical over 10 bases. This CDR3 comprises 16 residues. Germline-derived CDR1 and CDR2 are SGHRS and YFSETQ. J gave up 5 bases and V 4 bases, and 11 bases lay outside the gene matches. The CDR3 loop reads CASSTGDRGKRTEAFF. CDR3 sequence (DNA): TGCGCCAGCAGCACCGGGGACAGGGGAAAAAGGACTGAAGCTTTCTTT.

At least ten counts were recorded for this clonotype. The V and J genes are TRBV6-5 and TRBJ2-1, with D possibly TRBD2 on 5 matching bases. The germline V gene has CDR1 MNHEY and CDR2 SVGAGI. Deletions cut 2 bases from V and 2 bases from J, with 16 bases between. This CDR3 region has 17 residues. The CDR3 loop reads CASSYMPRGPPYNEQFF. The CDR3 DNA reads TGTGCCAGCAGTTACATGCCGCGAGGGCCCCCCTACAATGAGCAGTTCTTC.

This clonotype was recorded many times. The rearrangement links TRBV12-3 or TRBV12-4 to TRBJ1-2; D possibly corresponds to TRBD1 (6 bases). V was clipped by 1 base and J by 5 bases, with 11 bases between them. There are 14 residues in the CDR3. CDR3 sequence (DNA): TGTGCCAGCAGTTTAGTTGAGGGGACATATGGCTACACCTTC. This translates into CASSLVEGTYGYTF.

This clonotype turned up a few times. The rearrangement joins TRBV2 to TRBJ2-7; 8 bases are shared with TRBD2. V gave up 3 bases and J gave up 3 bases; unmatched junction bases: 13. CDR3 length: 17 residues. CDR1 and CDR2 (germline): SNHLY, FYNNEI. The CDR3 region is CASSDDAGGGHYYEQYF. The CDR3 region has the DNA TGTGCCAGCAGTGACGACGCGGGGGGTGGACACTACTACGAGCAGTACTTC.